This TCR beta chain originates from a study of T cells in women clearing cervical HPV infection. Study findings and constraints: Cases and controls were distinguished at AUC 0.83 by richness and V genes. CIN3+ cases had significantly higher TCR repertoire richness than controls, but evenness did not differ. Unknown T-cell numbers per sample may underlie the richness differences.

Genomic DNA, averaging about 1,200 ng per sample, yielded TCR beta CDR3 via immunoSEQ. Method: immunoSEQ multiplex PCR; TCRdb's copy keeps in-frame clones and lacks some. This sample lists approximately 35,000 clones; its ten largest clones have more than 7%. Germline V gene data show CDR1 as MDHEN and CDR2 as SYDVKM. V was clipped by 5 bases and J by 2 bases; unmatched bases: 9. The length of the CDR3 is 15 residues. In the case of this clone: Its antigen is not known. The read comes to an end 3 residues before the CDR3 does, leaving the germline J gene to fill in the end.

This chain links TRBV28 with TRBJ2-7; 7 bases line up with TRBD1. This receptor was identified in a woman aged 18-70 years with a cervical HPV16 infection that either progressed to CIN3+ or cleared (not recorded which). The sample taken for sequencing was blood buffy coat. Incomplete CDR3 DNA: TGTGCCAGCAGTCCTCCGGGACAGATCACCTACGAG. Protein sequence: CASSPPGQITYE. Given in full, the CDR3 is CASSPPGQITYEQYF. The whole variable domain, filled in from reference TRBV28 and TRBJ2-7, reads DVKVTQSSRYLVKRTGEKVFLECVQDMDHENMFWYRQDPGLGLRLIYFSYDVKMKEKGDIPEGYSVSREKKERFSLILESASTNQTSMYLCASSPPGQITYEQYFGPGTRLTVT.